A single sample gave rise to the 20 T cell receptor beta chains below, sequenced in a study of cytomegalovirus exposure and HLA in healthy donors. Only in-frame clones appear in the TCRdb table, and some are missing; sequencing was by immunoSEQ multiplex PCR. This sample has about 110,000 clones, with approximately 90% found just once. Sequencing input: PBMCs. All receptors derive from a woman younger than 35 in good health and CMV-seropositive.

The gene calls are TRBV7-8 and TRBJ1-5; no definite D call. The CDR3 runs to 15 residues. Between the trimmed V and J ends, which lost 5 bases and 6 bases, there was a span of 17 bases. The germline gives CDR1 SGHVS, CDR2 FQNEAQ. CDR3 bases: TGTGCCAGCAGCCCCGTCCCTGGCTTCTCTCAGCCCCAGCATTTT. Translation gives CASSPVPGFSQPQHF. The whole variable domain, filled in from reference TRBV7-8 and TRBJ1-5, reads GAGVSQSPRYKVAKRGQDVALRCDPISGHVSLFWYQQALGQGPEFLTYFQNEAQLDKSGLPSDRFFAERPEGSVSTLKIQRTQQEDSAVYLCASSPVPGFSQPQHFGDGTRLSIL.

V usage is TRBV28 and J usage is TRBJ2-7, with 8 bases lining up with TRBD1. CDR3 length: 15 residues. The ends lost 3 bases at V and 1 base at J; junction bases unmatched: 5. CDR1 is MDHEN, CDR2 SYDVKM, per germline. Here the CDR3 DNA reads TGTGCCAGCAGTTTCGGACAGGGAGGTTCCTACGAGCAGTACTTC. Translation gives CASSFGQGGSYEQYF.

This clone was detected once. The rearrangement links TRBV11-2 to TRBJ2-7; 8 bases fit TRBD1. Trimming at V came to 0 bases and at J to 4 bases, leaving 5 bases not matched to a gene. The CDR3 is made up of 15 amino acids. Germline V lookup: CDR1 SGHAT, CDR2 FQNNGV. CDR3 sequence (DNA): TGTGCCAGCAGCTTAGACGGGAGACAGGGGTACGAGCAGTACGTC. Translation: CASSLDGRQGYEQYV.

J is TRBJ1-6 and V is TRBV27, with 8 bases fitting TRBD1. Trimming cost V 6 bases and J 6 bases; bases outside gene matches: 7. CDR1 and CDR2 from the germline V gene are MNHEY and SMNVEV (reference sequence). The CDR3 contains 15 residues. CDR3 bases: TGTGCCAGCAGAACCGACAGGGGAAGTAATTCACCCCTCCACTTT. Its protein is CASRTDRGSNSPLHF.

The gene calls are TRBV28 and TRBJ1-5; D is uncertain. V was clipped by 2 bases and J by 2 bases, with 4 bases between them. Germline assignment: CDR1 MDHEN and CDR2 SYDVKM. The CDR3 runs to 13 residues. The CDR3 DNA sequence: TGTGCCAGCAGTTTAGTCGGCAATCAGCCCCAGCATTTT. It is translated as CASSLVGNQPQHF.

The CDR3 coding sequence is TGTGCCAGCACGGTCTCCTATAATTCACCCCTCCACTTT. Encoded protein: CASTVSYNSPLHF. The rearrangement joins TRBV6-1 to TRBJ1-6; D remains unclear. CDR1 and CDR2 from the germline V gene are MNHNS and SASEGT. V dropped 7 bases and J dropped 0 bases, with 4 bases sitting between them. The CDR3 has 13 residues.

V gene TRBV5-4 combines with J gene TRBJ1-4, with 7 nucleotides matching TRBD1. This CDR3 is built from 13 residues. V lost 5 bases, J lost 10 bases, and 8 bases stayed unmatched. Germline CDR1 SGHNT, CDR2 YYREEE (reference sequence). The CDR3 loop reads CASRRGGEGKLFF. In nucleotides, the CDR3 is TGTGCCAGCAGGAGAGGGGGCGAGGGAAAACTGTTTTTT.

For the CDR3, the DNA is TGTGCCAGCAGCTTAAGCGGGGGGGCAGAGACCCAGTACTTC. It translates to CASSLSGGAETQYF. The genes are TRBV7-6 and TRBJ2-5, with 10 bases identical to TRBD2. Per the germline V gene, CDR1 is SGHVS and CDR2 is FNYEAQ. The CDR3 is 14 residues long. Trimming cost V 2 bases and J 4 bases; bases outside gene matches: 1. Complete variable domain (other parts from reference TRBV7-6 and TRBJ2-5): GAGVSQSPRYKVTKRGQDVALRCDPISGHVSLYWYRQALGQGPEFLTYFNYEAQQDKSGLPNDRFSAERPEGSISTLTIQRTEQRDSAMYRCASSLSGGAETQYFGPGTRLLVL.

The table lists this clone with many counts. V usage is TRBV28 and J usage is TRBJ2-7; a weak D match, TRBD1 (7 bases). The CDR3 covers 13 residues. The V end lost 5 bases, the J end lost 7 bases, and 15 bases lay between the germline ends. Germline loops: CDR1 MDHEN, CDR2 SYDVKM. In nucleotides, the CDR3 is TGTGCCAGCAGTAGCAGGGGGGCGCGAGAGCAGTACTTC. It yields the protein CASSSRGAREQYF.

V and J are TRBV5-4 and TRBJ2-2, with 9 bases aligning to TRBD2. Germline CDR1 is SGHNT and CDR2 is YYREEE (reference sequence). J was trimmed by 3 bases and V by 3 bases; bases with no gene match: 6. The CDR3 sequence is 16 residues long. CDR3 protein: CASSYSGGRDTGELFF. The CDR3 bases are TGTGCCAGCAGCTATAGCGGGGGCAGGGACACCGGGGAGCTGTTTTTT.

This chain uses TRBV19 with TRBJ2-1, with D perhaps TRBD2 (6 bases). V was shortened by 2 bases and J by 1 base, with 9 bases between the two germline ends. This CDR3 is 15 amino acids long. CDR1 LNHDA and CDR2 SQIVND come from the germline V gene (reference sequence). The CDR3 sequence: CASSIPRGSYNEQFF. Written as DNA, the CDR3 is TGTGCCAGTAGTATACCCCGGGGGTCCTACAATGAGCAGTTCTTC.

This chain connects TRBV5-1 to TRBJ2-3, with D unclear. Germline CDR1 and CDR2: SGHRS and YFSETQ. This CDR3 has 12 amino acids. V lost 3 bases to trimming and J lost 4 bases, with 6 bases between them. This chain's CDR3 is CASSSTSDTQYF. CDR3 bases: TGCGCCAGCAGCTCGACATCAGATACGCAGTATTTT.

This sequence joins TRBV7-9 and TRBJ1-6; D might be TRBD1 (6 bases). The CDR3 spans 18 residues. With 3 bases removed from V and 3 bases from J, the gap between germline ends came to 18 bases. In germline, CDR1 is SEHNR, CDR2 FQNEAQ (reference sequence). CDR3 loop: CASSLGHRTANYNSPLHF. CDR3 in DNA: TGTGCCAGCAGCTTGGGCCACCGGACAGCCAACTATAATTCACCCCTCCACTTT.

The V and J genes are TRBV7-9 and TRBJ2-5, with 12 bases matching TRBD1. Germline loops: CDR1 SEHNR, CDR2 FQNEAQ (reference sequence). The CDR3 length is 18 residues. V lost 3 bases to trimming and J lost 0 bases; unmatched junction nucleotides: 8. CDR3 loop: CASSFTGTGGSYQETQYF. As DNA, the CDR3 is TGTGCCAGCAGCTTTACCGGGACAGGGGGCTCGTACCAAGAGACCCAGTACTTC.

This sequence joins TRBV15 and TRBJ2-5; 8 bases map to TRBD1. After removal of 5 bases from V and 1 base from J, the junction contained 6 bases not matched to a gene. The germline gives CDR1 LNHNV, CDR2 YYDKDF (reference sequence). The CDR3 sequence is 15 residues long. This chain's CDR3 is CATSQLQGGQETQYF. The CDR3 DNA is TGTGCCACCAGCCAATTACAGGGGGGCCAAGAGACCCAGTACTTC. Drawing the rest from reference TRBV15 and TRBJ2-5, the complete variable domain is DAMVIQNPRYQVTQFGKPVTLSCSQTLNHNVMYWYQQKSSQAPKLLFHYYDKDFNNEADTPDNFQSRRPNTSFCFLDIRSPGLGDTAMYLCATSQLQGGQETQYFGPGTRLLVL.

The chain carries TRBV2 and TRBJ1-6, with 9 bases fitting TRBD1. This CDR3 has 14 residues. The V gene's germline CDR1 is SNHLY and CDR2 FYNNEI. V dropped 5 bases and J dropped 9; count of bases not matched to a gene: 5. Written as DNA, the CDR3 is TGTGCCAGCAGTAAGACAGGGGGAGGTTCACCCCTCCACTTT. Translation: CASSKTGGGSPLHF.

This CDR3 is CASSQSTGDQGYNEQFF. The CDR3 DNA follows: TGTGCCAGCAGTCAGAGTACAGGGGACCAGGGGTACAATGAGCAGTTCTTC. V usage is TRBV16 and J usage is TRBJ2-1; 7 positions match TRBD1. V lost 6 bases, J lost 4 bases, and 15 bases stayed unmatched. Germline V gene lookup returns CDR1 KGHSY and CDR2 FQNENV. The CDR3 totals 17 residues.

The chain combines TRBV27 with TRBJ2-6; D may be TRBD2 (5 bases). CDR1 MNHEY and CDR2 SMNVEV come from the germline V gene (reference sequence). The CDR3 contains 18 residues. V shed 3 bases and J shed 2 bases, with 17 bases lying between them. The CDR3: CASSFNLLVGAGANVLTF. The CDR3 bases are TGTGCCAGCAGTTTCAATTTACTAGTTGGGGCTGGGGCCAACGTCCTGACTTTC.

The chain couples TRBV19 to TRBJ1-5; no reliable D call. Germline CDR1 is LNHDA and CDR2 is SQIVND (reference sequence). This CDR3 is 19 amino acids long. V lost 0 bases to trimming and J lost 0 bases, with 18 bases between them. CDR3 residues: CASSIDRAGGPYSNQPQHF. The CDR3 coding sequence is TGTGCCAGTAGTATAGATCGCGCCGGAGGCCCTTATAGCAATCAGCCCCAGCATTTT.

The V call is TRBV28, the J call TRBJ1-5; weak D call: TRBD1 (5 bases). In germline, CDR1 is MDHEN, CDR2 SYDVKM. V lost 3 bases to trimming and J lost 7 bases, with 10 bases between them. The CDR3 totals 13 residues. The CDR3 sequence is CASSFRVQQPQHF. DNA for the CDR3: TGTGCCAGCAGTTTCAGGGTTCAACAGCCCCAGCATTTT.